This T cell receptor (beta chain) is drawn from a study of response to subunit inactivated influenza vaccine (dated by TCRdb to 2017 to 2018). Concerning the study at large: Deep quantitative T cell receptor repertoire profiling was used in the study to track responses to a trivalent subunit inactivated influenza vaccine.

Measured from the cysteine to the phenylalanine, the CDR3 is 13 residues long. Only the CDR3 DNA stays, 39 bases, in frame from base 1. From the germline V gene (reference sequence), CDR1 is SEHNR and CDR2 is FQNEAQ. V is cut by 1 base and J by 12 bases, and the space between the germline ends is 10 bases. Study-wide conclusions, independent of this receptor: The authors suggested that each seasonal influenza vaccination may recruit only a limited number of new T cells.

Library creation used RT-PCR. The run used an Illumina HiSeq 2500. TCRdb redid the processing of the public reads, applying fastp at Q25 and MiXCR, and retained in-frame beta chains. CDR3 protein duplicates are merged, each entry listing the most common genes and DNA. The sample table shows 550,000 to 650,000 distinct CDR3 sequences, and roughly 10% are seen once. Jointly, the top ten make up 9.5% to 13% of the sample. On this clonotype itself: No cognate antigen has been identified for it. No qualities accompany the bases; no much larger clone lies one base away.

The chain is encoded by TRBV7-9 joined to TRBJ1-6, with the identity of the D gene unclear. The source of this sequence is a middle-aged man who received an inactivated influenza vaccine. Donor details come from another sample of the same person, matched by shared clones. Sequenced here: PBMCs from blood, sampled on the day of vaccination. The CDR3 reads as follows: CASSLDPRKPLHF. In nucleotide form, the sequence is TGTGCCAGCAGCTTAGACCCCCGGAAACCCCTCCACTTT.